This T cell receptor beta chain was found in a study of T cells in Graves' hyperthyroidism and ophthalmopathy. This clonotype was counted only a few times. Its antigen is as yet unknown. Findings and caveats of the study: With a median lead of roughly 6.2 months before onset, the model predicted ophthalmopathy. Most clonotypes expanded in thyroid above 0.001 were likewise present in blood.

RNA transcripts served as the template for amplifying TCR beta CDR3 regions. RT-PCR in the first round (using the HTBI primer set) targeted the TCR CDR3. TCRdb reprocessed the multiplex PCR reads via MiXCR and lists one record per CDR3 protein. The profile shows nearly 600,000 distinct CDR3 sequences, roughly 13% of them singletons. Germline V gives CDR1 MNHNS, CDR2 SASEGT. V was shortened by 2 bases and J by 0 bases, with 14 bases between the two germline ends. The CDR3 contains 17 residues. The genes are TRBV6-1 and TRBJ2-4; D is undetermined. The sequenced material came from blood. The clonotype was recovered from a woman aged 30 to 39 with Graves' hyperthyroidism that later progressed to Graves' ophthalmopathy. The chain's CDR3 is CASSEQSFQIAKNIQYF. For the CDR3, the DNA is TGTGCCAGCAGTGAACAATCATTCCAAATAGCCAAAAACATTCAGTACTTC.